One sample yielded the 29 T cell receptor beta chains listed below, sequenced in a study of cytomegalovirus exposure and HLA in healthy donors. It was with 60 Vbeta and 13 Jbeta primers that the PCR ran. The repertoire was sequenced with immunoSEQ multiplex PCR; TCRdb's copy has only in-frame clones and lacks some. The table lists 97,000 or so clones, over 8% of them singletons. The source material was PBMCs. The receptor source for this set is a man over 45 in good health and CMV-seropositive.

This clone was picked up a small number of times. The chain is built from TRBV15 and TRBJ1-1; D not certain. Trimming cost V 0 bases and J 3 bases, with 11 bases left between them. The CDR3 sequence is 15 residues long. Germline assignment: CDR1 LNHNV and CDR2 YYDKDF (reference sequence). The CDR3: CATSRDVAGDTEAFF. DNA for the CDR3: TGTGCCACCAGCAGAGATGTTGCCGGGGACACTGAAGCTTTCTTT.

This chain connects TRBV9 to TRBJ2-7; 8 nucleotides align to TRBD2. The length of the CDR3 is 15 residues. Looked up from germline, CDR1 is SGDLS and CDR2 is YYNGEE. With 4 bases clipped from V and 6 bases from J, the junction kept 12 bases outside the gene matches. The CDR3 DNA sequence: TGTGCCAGCAGCCCCCTCCCAGCGGGAGCCTCCGAGCAGTACTTC. Protein product: CASSPLPAGASEQYF.

CDR3: CASLRENTDTQYF. For the CDR3, the DNA is TGTGCCAGCCTTCGGGAAAACACAGATACGCAGTATTTT. The chain carries TRBV2 and TRBJ2-3; tentatively, D is TRBD2 (5 bases). The ends were cut back, 8 bases at V and 2 bases at J, with 11 bases in the middle. Germline loops: CDR1 SNHLY, CDR2 FYNNEI. The CDR3 covers 13 residues.

This clone was counted a few times. This sequence joins TRBV6-5 and TRBJ2-7; 10 nucleotides match TRBD1. V lost 0 bases to trimming and J lost 6 bases; unmatched junction nucleotides: 2. The CDR3 spans 14 residues. The germline V gene has CDR1 MNHEY and CDR2 SVGAGI. The CDR3 is CASSYSGTGAEQYF. The CDR3 bases are TGTGCCAGCAGTTACTCCGGGACAGGGGCCGAGCAGTACTTC.

The gene calls are TRBV28 and TRBJ2-6; the D gene is possibly TRBD1 (6 bases). Germline V gene data show CDR1 as MDHEN and CDR2 as SYDVKM. The CDR3 sequence is 16 residues long. The ends were cut back, 6 bases at V and 1 base at J, with 13 bases in the middle. CDR3 sequence reads: CASSGLRGSGANVLTF. The CDR3 DNA sequence: TGTGCCAGCAGCGGCCTAAGGGGGTCTGGGGCCAACGTCCTGACTTTC. The full variable domain, with the rest looked up from reference TRBV28 and TRBJ2-6, is DVKVTQSSRYLVKRTGEKVFLECVQDMDHENMFWYRQDPGLGLRLIYFSYDVKMKEKGDIPEGYSVSREKKERFSLILESASTNQTSMYLCASSGLRGSGANVLTFGAGSRLTVL.

The chain has TRBV6-6 and TRBJ2-1; TRBD1 matches at 9 bases. From germline, CDR1 is MNHNY and CDR2 SVGAGI (reference sequence). Germline trimming cut 7 bases from V and 4 bases from J; bases unmatched to any gene: 5. CDR3 length: 14 residues. The CDR3 coding sequence is TGTGCCAGCATCCGGGACAGGGATTACAATGAGCAGTTCTTC. It translates to CASIRDRDYNEQFF.

This clone was detected only a few times. The CDR3 loop reads CASSFWGPGNTIYF. CDR3 nucleotides: TGTGCCAGCAGTTTTTGGGGCCCTGGAAACACCATATATTTT. V usage is TRBV6-1 and J usage is TRBJ1-3; the D gene is possibly TRBD1 (5 bases). This CDR3 is built from 14 residues. Germline V CDR1 and CDR2: MNHNS, SASEGT. Trimming stripped 5 bases from V and 2 bases from J, with 10 bases between.

V and J are TRBV4-3 and TRBJ2-3; 11 nucleotides align to TRBD2. V shed 3 bases and J 5 bases; nucleotides not matched to a gene: 4. The germline V gene encodes CDR1 LGHNA and CDR2 YSLEER. The CDR3 covers 15 residues. The CDR3 nucleotides read TGCGCCAGCAGCCAGACTAGCGGGATTCTAGATACGCAGTATTTT. It codes for CASSQTSGILDTQYF.

V gene TRBV2 combines with J gene TRBJ1-1, with a weak D call TRBD1 (5 bases). Germline CDR1 is SNHLY and CDR2 is FYNNEI. The CDR3 length is 15 residues. Between the trimmed V and J ends, which lost 6 bases and 2 bases, there was a span of 16 bases. This CDR3 is CASRPETGVNTEAFF. The CDR3 DNA follows: TGTGCCAGCAGGCCCGAAACAGGAGTTAACACTGAAGCTTTCTTT.

This clone was observed a few times. The chain recombines TRBV4-1 with TRBJ2-1; D gene uncertain. The V gene lost 1 base and the J gene lost 0 bases, with 10 bases spanning the gap. Germline CDR1 is MGHRA and CDR2 is YSYEKL. This CDR3 region has 16 residues. The chain's CDR3 is CASSQVNIISYNEQFF. CDR3 sequence (DNA): TGCGCCAGCAGCCAAGTAAATATTATCTCCTACAATGAGCAGTTCTTC.

The gene calls are TRBV7-6 and TRBJ2-3; 10 nucleotides agree with TRBD2. The CDR3 sequence is 16 residues long. Trimming took 5 bases from V and 0 from J; bases not matched to a gene: 5. Looked up from germline, CDR1 is SGHVS and CDR2 is FNYEAQ. The CDR3 DNA reads as TGTGCCAGCAGCCCTAGGACTAGCGGAAGCACAGATACGCAGTATTTT. It yields the protein CASSPRTSGSTDTQYF.

The V gene is TRBV5-6, the J gene TRBJ1-1, with D perhaps matching TRBD1 (5 bases). The CDR3 contains 16 residues. The V gene's germline CDR1 is SGHDT and CDR2 YYEEEE. Trimming shortened V by 3 bases and J by 6 bases, and 21 bases separated the two germline ends. The chain's CDR3 is CASSWDWAGIGAEAFF. CDR3 DNA sequence: TGTGCCAGCAGCTGGGACTGGGCCGGGATCGGGGCTGAAGCTTTCTTT.

This clone occurred a few times. The rearrangement links TRBV29-1 to TRBJ2-7; 7 positions match TRBD1. The CDR3 is 14 amino acids. Looked up from germline, CDR1 is SQVTM and CDR2 is ANQGSEA. The V gene end was trimmed by 1 base and the J gene end by 1 base; junction bases not matched to a gene: 4. The CDR3 DNA is TGCAGCGTTGAAGTTGGACAGGCGTCCTACGAGCAGTACTTC. Protein product: CSVEVGQASYEQYF.

The J gene is TRBJ2-1, the V gene TRBV5-1, with 9 nucleotides matching TRBD1. Germline lookup yields CDR1 SGHRS and CDR2 YFSETQ. The CDR3 loop spans 15 amino acids. V shed 0 bases, J shed 5 bases, and the junction held 3 bases outside the gene matches. CDR3 in DNA: TGCGCCAGCAGCTTGGCCGGGACAGGGAACAATGAGCAGTTCTTC. Its protein is CASSLAGTGNNEQFF.

The chain carries TRBV15 and TRBJ2-3; maybe TRBD2 (5 bases). V lost 3 bases and J 4 bases, leaving 14 bases between the germline ends. Looked up from germline, CDR1 is LNHNV and CDR2 is YYDKDF (reference sequence). This CDR3 has 15 residues. As DNA, the CDR3 is TGTGCCACCAGCAGCGGACTCGGCGGTTCAGATACGCAGTATTTT. Its protein product is CATSSGLGGSDTQYF.

This clone was detected a few times. The gene calls are TRBV29-1 and TRBJ2-3, with a possible D match to TRBD2 (6 bases). The ends were cut back, 3 bases at V and 1 base at J, with 11 bases in the middle. The CDR3 is made up of 14 amino acids. Germline CDR1 reads SQVTM; CDR2 reads ANQGSEA. CDR3 in DNA: TGCAGCGTTGACCAGGGCGGGGGCACAGATACGCAGTATTTT. It codes for CSVDQGGGTDTQYF.

This clone was observed a few times. The rearrangement uses TRBV15 and TRBJ2-3; a possible D gene is TRBD2 (5 bases). Deletions cut 5 bases from V and 0 bases from J, with 21 bases between. The CDR3 runs to 18 residues. Germline-derived CDR1 and CDR2 are LNHNV and YYDKDF (reference sequence). The CDR3 here is CATSYDYTMRLSTDTQYF. The DNA of the CDR3 is TGTGCCACCAGCTATGACTATACGATGAGATTGAGCACAGATACGCAGTATTTT.

This CDR3 reads CASSFIDDRGNEQYF. CDR3 coding DNA: TGTGCCAGCAGCTTTATTGATGACAGGGGGAACGAGCAGTACTTC. The gene calls are TRBV7-9 and TRBJ2-7; 9 nucleotides line up with TRBD1. Germline values: CDR1 SEHNR, CDR2 FQNEAQ (reference sequence). CDR3 length: 15 amino acids. Germline trimming cut 3 bases from V and 5 bases from J; bases unmatched to any gene: 8.

The gene calls are TRBV28 and TRBJ1-1; weak D call: TRBD1 (6 bases). Germline CDR1 MDHEN, CDR2 SYDVKM. V was clipped by 3 bases and J by 1 base, with 9 bases between them. The CDR3 runs 14 residues. The CDR3 here is CASSLVTGNTEAFF. Here the CDR3 DNA reads TGTGCCAGCAGTTTGGTGACAGGGAACACTGAAGCTTTCTTT.

The chain recombines TRBV5-1 with TRBJ2-1, with 7 bases that match TRBD2. The CDR3 loop spans 18 amino acids. The ends lost 4 bases at V and 9 bases at J; junction bases unmatched: 22. Germline V gene sequence: CDR1 SGHRS, CDR2 YFSETQ. The CDR3 spells CASSLSLINSGGSSEQFF. In nucleotides, the CDR3 is TGCGCCAGCAGCCTGTCCTTAATTAATAGTGGCGGGAGTAGTGAGCAGTTCTTC.

This clone has only a few counts. The DNA for the CDR3 is TGTGCCAGCAGTACAACTAACTATGGCTACACCTTC. Encoded protein: CASSTTNYGYTF. The chain couples TRBV2 to TRBJ1-2; D unclear. Germline CDR1 reads SNHLY; CDR2 reads FYNNEI. The CDR3 sequence is 12 residues long. Between the trimmed V and J ends, which lost 5 bases and 0 bases, there was a span of 4 bases.

This clone was detected a few times. This sequence joins TRBV29-1 and TRBJ2-7; a weak D match, TRBD2 (5 bases). Germline CDR1 reads SQVTM; CDR2 reads ANQGSEA. The CDR3 runs to 12 residues. The germline V and J ends were trimmed by 5 bases and 2 bases, with 10 bases remaining between them. CDR3 residues: CSVSSGAYEQYF. The CDR3 DNA sequence: TGCAGCGTTAGCAGCGGCGCCTACGAGCAGTACTTC.

The sample holds many counts of this clone. The genes are TRBV27 and TRBJ2-7; TRBD1 aligns across 10 bases. Germline assignment: CDR1 MNHEY and CDR2 SMNVEV (reference sequence). Trimming cost V 3 bases and J 2 bases; bases outside gene matches: 4. The CDR3 runs 15 residues. Here the CDR3 DNA reads TGTGCCAGCAGTTTCACCGGGACAGGGGCCTACGAGCAGTACTTC. As protein: CASSFTGTGAYEQYF.

The V gene is TRBV7-3, the J gene TRBJ2-3, with D possibly TRBD1 on 5 matching bases. With 5 bases removed from V and 2 bases from J, the gap between germline ends came to 11 bases. Germline CDR1 is SGHTA and CDR2 is FQGTGA. CDR3 length: 14 residues. CDR3 protein: CASSKDRNTDTQYF. CDR3 DNA: TGTGCCAGCAGCAAAGACAGAAACACAGATACGCAGTATTTT.

This clone came up a few times. This chain joins TRBV6-6 and TRBJ2-7, with 12 bases that match TRBD1. This CDR3 is built from 14 residues. Trimming removed 5 bases from V and 7 bases from J; junction bases left unmatched: 6. Germline V gene data show CDR1 as MNHNY and CDR2 as SVGAGI (reference sequence). The CDR3 DNA reads TGTGCCAGCAGTCCCGGGACAGGGGGCCAAGAGCAGTACTTC. It translates to CASSPGTGGQEQYF.

This clone was seen only a few times. The J gene is TRBJ1-2, the V gene TRBV2; D possibly corresponds to TRBD1 (5 bases). Germline V CDR1 and CDR2: SNHLY, FYNNEI. This CDR3 is 13 amino acids long. V lost 6 bases, J lost 7 bases, and 15 bases lay in between. Here the CDR3 reads CASRIYTGSGYTF. The CDR3 coding sequence is TGTGCCAGCAGGATCTATACAGGATCTGGCTACACCTTC. Full variable domain (rest looked up from reference TRBV2 and TRBJ1-2): EPEVTQTPSHQVTQMGQEVILRCVPISNHLYFYWYRQILGQKVEFLVSFYNNEISEKSEIFDDQFSVERPDGSNFTLKIRSTKLEDSAMYFCASRIYTGSGYTFGSGTRLTVV.

This chain links TRBV29-1 with TRBJ1-1; 8 bases agree with TRBD1. The CDR3 runs 12 residues. The V and J ends lost 5 bases and 5 bases, in that order; junction bases with no gene match: 4. CDR1 is SQVTM and CDR2 is ANQGSEA in the germline V gene. CDR3 DNA sequence: TGCAGCGTTACAGGGGGTTATACTGAAGCTTTCTTT. Its translation is CSVTGGYTEAFF.

A few counts support this clone. This sequence joins TRBV28 and TRBJ2-7, with 8 positions matching TRBD1. Germline V gene lookup returns CDR1 MDHEN and CDR2 SYDVKM. V shed 5 bases and J 3 bases; nucleotides not matched to a gene: 9. The CDR3 extends over 15 amino acids. The CDR3 DNA reads as TGTGCCAGCAGTGGGGCGGACAGGGCGCGCTACGAGCAGTACTTC. It is translated as CASSGADRARYEQYF.

This clone appeared a few times. The chain couples TRBV29-1 to TRBJ1-1, with 9 bases identical to TRBD1. Germline V lookup: CDR1 SQVTM, CDR2 ANQGSEA. With V trimmed by 5 bases and J by 5 bases, 18 bases remained unmatched. The CDR3 loop spans 17 amino acids. For the CDR3, the DNA is TGCAGCGTTCAGGCCGGGACAGGGTCCTTAATCGGTACTGAAGCTTTCTTT. Its translation: CSVQAGTGSLIGTEAFF. Full variable domain (rest looked up from reference TRBV29-1 and TRBJ1-1): SAVISQKPSRDICQRGTSLTIQCQVDSQVTMMFWYRQQPGQSLTLIATANQGSEATYESGFVIDKFPISRPNLTFSTLTVSNMSPEDSSIYLCSVQAGTGSLIGTEAFFGQGTRLTVV.